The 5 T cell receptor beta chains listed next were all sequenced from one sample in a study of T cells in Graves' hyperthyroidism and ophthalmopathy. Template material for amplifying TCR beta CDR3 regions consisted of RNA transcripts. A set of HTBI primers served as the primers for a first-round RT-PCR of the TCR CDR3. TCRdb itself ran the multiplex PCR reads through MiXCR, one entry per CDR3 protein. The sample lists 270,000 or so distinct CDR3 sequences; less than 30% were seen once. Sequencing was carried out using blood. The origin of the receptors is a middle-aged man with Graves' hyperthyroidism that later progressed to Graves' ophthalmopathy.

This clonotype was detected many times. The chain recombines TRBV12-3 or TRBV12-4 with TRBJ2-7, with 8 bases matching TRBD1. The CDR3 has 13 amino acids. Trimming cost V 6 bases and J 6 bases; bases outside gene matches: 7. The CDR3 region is CASRMTGAGEQYF. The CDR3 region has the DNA TGTGCCAGCAGGATGACAGGGGCGGGCGAGCAGTACTTC.

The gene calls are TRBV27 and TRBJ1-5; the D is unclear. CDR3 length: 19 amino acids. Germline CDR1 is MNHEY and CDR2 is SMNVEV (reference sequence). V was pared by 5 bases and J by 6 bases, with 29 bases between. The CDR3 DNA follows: TGTGCCAGCAGTCCACCCGCCACTCAGGCAAGGGTTCATTTTCAGCCCCAGCATTTT. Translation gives CASSPPATQARVHFQPQHF.

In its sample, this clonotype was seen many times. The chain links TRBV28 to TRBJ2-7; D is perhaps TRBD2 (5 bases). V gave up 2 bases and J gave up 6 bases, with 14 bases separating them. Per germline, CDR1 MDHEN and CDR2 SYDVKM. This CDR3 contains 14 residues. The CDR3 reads CASSLGPSSGEQYF. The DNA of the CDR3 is TGTGCCAGCAGTTTAGGGCCGTCCAGCGGCGAGCAGTACTTC.

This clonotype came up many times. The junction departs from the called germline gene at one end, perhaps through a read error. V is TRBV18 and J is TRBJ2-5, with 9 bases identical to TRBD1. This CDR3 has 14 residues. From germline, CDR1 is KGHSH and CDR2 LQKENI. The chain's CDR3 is CACSQGQGRETQYF. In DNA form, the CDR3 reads TGTGCCTGCTCACAAGGACAGGGGAGAGAGACCCAGTACTTC.

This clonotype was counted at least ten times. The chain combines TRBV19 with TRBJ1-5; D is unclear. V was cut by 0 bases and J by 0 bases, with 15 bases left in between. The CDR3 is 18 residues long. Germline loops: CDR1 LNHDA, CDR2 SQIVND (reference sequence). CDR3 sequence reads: CASSIDFRARYSNQPQHF. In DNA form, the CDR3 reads TGTGCCAGTAGTATAGATTTTAGGGCGCGGTATAGCAATCAGCCCCAGCATTTT.